This T cell receptor (beta chain) was sequenced for a study of cytomegalovirus exposure and HLA in healthy donors. Of note for this clone: Its antigen remains unknown.

The V gene's germline CDR1 is SGDLS and CDR2 YYNGEE. Trimming took off 0 bases at V and 1 base at J, with 25 bases between the two ends. The length of the CDR3 is 20 residues. Vbeta (60) and Jbeta (13) primers were used in the PCR. Authors' methods: It was a later analysis that counted around 85 million unique TCR beta chains, of which roughly 11 million were shared. Sequencing was performed with immunoSEQ multiplex PCR; in TCRdb, only in-frame clones are kept and a portion is missing. For V, J and clone size, that table is used; D and trimming come from the DNA. This sample has more than 110,000 clones; 73% occur once, and the top ten carry about 1.2%. The study, taken as a whole, reports: The classifier was said to identify cytomegalovirus status with high specificity and sensitivity. HLA alleles showed associations with about 17,000 TCR beta sequences in a later analysis, at a 0.05 false discovery rate.

Sequenced sample: PBMCs. This clonotype was sampled from a woman aged 40 to 49 in good health and CMV-seronegative. This chain links TRBV9 with TRBJ1-2; weak D call: TRBD1 (5 bases). The CDR3 DNA reads as TGTGCCAGCAGCGTAGTAGGAGGGGATTCGCGTAATTCAGATAACTATGGCTACACCTTC. It specifies CASSVVGGDSRNSDNYGYTF.